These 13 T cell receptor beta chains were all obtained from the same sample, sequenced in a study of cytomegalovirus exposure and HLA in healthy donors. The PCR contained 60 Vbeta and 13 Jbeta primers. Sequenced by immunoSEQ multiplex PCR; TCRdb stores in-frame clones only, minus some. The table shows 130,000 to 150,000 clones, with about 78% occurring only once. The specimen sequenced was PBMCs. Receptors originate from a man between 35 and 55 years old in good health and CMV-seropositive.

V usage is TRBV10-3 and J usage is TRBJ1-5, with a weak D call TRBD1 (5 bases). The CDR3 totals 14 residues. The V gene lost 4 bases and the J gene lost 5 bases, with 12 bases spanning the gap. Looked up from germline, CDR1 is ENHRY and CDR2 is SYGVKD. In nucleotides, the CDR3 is TGTGCCATCAGTGGACAACGGGGGTATCAGCCCCAGCATTTT. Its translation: CAISGQRGYQPQHF.

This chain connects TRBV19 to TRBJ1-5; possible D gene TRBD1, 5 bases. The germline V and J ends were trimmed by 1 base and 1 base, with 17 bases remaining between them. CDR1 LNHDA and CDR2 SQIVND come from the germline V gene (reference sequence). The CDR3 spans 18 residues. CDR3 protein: CASSIGPRGGRSNQPQHF. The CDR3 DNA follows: TGTGCCAGTAGTATAGGCCCTAGGGGAGGTAGAAGCAATCAGCCCCAGCATTTT.

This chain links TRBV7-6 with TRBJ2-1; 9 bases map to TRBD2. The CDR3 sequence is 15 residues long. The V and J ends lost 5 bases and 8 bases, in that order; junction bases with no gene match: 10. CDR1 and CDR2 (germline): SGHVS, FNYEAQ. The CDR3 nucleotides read TGTGCCAGCAGCCAACTAGCGGGCAGGGTTTATGAGCAGTTCTTC. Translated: CASSQLAGRVYEQFF.

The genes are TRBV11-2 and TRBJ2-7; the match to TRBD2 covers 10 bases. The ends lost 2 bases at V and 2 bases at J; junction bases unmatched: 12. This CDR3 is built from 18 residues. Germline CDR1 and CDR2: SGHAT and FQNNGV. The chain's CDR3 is CASSLTASGGAGTYEQYF. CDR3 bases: TGTGCCAGCAGCTTAACCGCTAGCGGGGGCGCCGGAACCTACGAGCAGTACTTC.

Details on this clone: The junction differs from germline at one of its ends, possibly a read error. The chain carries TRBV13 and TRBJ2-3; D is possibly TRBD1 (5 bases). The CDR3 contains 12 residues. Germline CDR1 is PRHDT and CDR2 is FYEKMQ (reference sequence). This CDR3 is CASSETRVETIF. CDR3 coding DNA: TGTGCCAGCAGCGAAACCAGGGTTGAAACGATTTTT.

CDR3 bases: TGTGCCATCAGTGCCGCAGGACAGGGGAATTCACCCCTCCACTTT. This encodes CAISAAGQGNSPLHF. The chain couples TRBV10-3 to TRBJ1-6; 9 bases are a match to TRBD1. Looked up from germline, CDR1 is ENHRY and CDR2 is SYGVKD. Trimming removed 4 bases from V and 7 bases from J; junction bases left unmatched: 5. The CDR3 consists of 15 residues.

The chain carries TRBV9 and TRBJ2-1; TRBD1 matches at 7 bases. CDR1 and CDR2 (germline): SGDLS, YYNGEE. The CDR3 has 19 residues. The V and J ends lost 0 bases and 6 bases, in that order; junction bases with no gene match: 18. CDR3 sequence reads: CASSVGTGVPLLQGNEQFF. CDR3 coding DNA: TGTGCCAGCAGCGTAGGAACAGGGGTCCCACTACTACAAGGCAATGAGCAGTTCTTC.

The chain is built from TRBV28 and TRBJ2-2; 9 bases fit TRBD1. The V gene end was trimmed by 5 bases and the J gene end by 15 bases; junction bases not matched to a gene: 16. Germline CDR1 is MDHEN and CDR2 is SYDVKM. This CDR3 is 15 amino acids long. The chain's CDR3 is CASSMTGQGLFRVFF. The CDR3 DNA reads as TGTGCCAGCAGTATGACGGGACAGGGACTATTCAGGGTGTTTTTT.

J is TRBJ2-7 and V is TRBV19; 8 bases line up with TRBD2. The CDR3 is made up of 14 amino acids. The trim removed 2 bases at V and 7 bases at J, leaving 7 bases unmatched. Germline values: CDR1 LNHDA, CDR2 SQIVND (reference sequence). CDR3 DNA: TGTGCCAGTAGTATAAACGGGAGGGCCTGGGAGCAGTACTTC. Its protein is CASSINGRAWEQYF.

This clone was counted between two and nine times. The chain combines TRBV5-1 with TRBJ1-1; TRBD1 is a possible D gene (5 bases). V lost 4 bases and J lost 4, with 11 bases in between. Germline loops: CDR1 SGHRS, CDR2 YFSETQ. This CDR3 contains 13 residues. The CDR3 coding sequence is TGCGCCAGCAGCCCCGTAGGGGTCACTGAAGCTTTCTTT. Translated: CASSPVGVTEAFF.

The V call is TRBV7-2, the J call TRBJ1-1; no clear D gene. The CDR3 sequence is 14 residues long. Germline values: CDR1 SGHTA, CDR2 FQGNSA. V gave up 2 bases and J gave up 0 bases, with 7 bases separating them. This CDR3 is CASSLRGMNTEAFF. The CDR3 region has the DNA TGTGCCAGCAGCTTACGAGGGATGAACACTGAAGCTTTCTTT.

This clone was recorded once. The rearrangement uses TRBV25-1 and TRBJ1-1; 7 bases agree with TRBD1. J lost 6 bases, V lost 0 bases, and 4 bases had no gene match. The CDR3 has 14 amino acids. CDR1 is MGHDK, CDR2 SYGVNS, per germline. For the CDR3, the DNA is TGTGCCAGCAGTGAATATGGAGGGGGCCCTGAAGCTTTCTTT. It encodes CASSEYGGGPEAFF.

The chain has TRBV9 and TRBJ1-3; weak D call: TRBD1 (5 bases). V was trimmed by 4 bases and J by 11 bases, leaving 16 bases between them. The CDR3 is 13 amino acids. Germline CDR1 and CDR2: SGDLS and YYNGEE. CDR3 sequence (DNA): TGTGCCAGCAGCTCCCCCGGGGGAGTGGCCATATATTTT. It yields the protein CASSSPGGVAIYF.